This TCR beta chain was obtained from a study of T cells after posttransplantation cyclophosphamide. Repertoires were generated with immunoSEQ multiplex PCR, while TCRdb's copy carries only in-frame clones and drops some. Among fewer than 55,000 clones listed, around 94% were seen once. Germline CDR1 and CDR2: SNHLY and FYNNEI. This CDR3 has 14 amino acids. J lost 7 bases, V lost 4 bases, and 8 bases had no gene match. This clone showed up just once. The genes are TRBV2 and TRBJ1-2, with 8 bases identical to TRBD1. The receptor was isolated from a woman in her 30s in good health and a related stem cell transplant donor. Sequenced input: PBMCs. The CDR3 loop is CASSAVTGAAGYTF. CDR3 in DNA: TGTGCCAGCAGTGCAGTGACAGGGGCGGCTGGCTACACCTTC.